This TCR beta chain is drawn from a study of tumor-infiltrating lymphocytes in primary liver carcinoma. A constant-region primer primed TCR beta cDNA synthesis from 450 to 550 ng of total RNA. A slightly modified ARM-PCR protocol with three nested multiplex PCR rounds produced these TCR beta libraries. Use of TRBV1-TRBV30 forward primers with a C-beta reverse primer characterized the first two PCR rounds, which lasted 10 cycles each. TCRdb ran MiXCR on the multiplex PCR reads and lists one entry per CDR3 protein. This sample yields approximately 74,000 distinct CDR3 sequences, of which about two thirds are seen a single time; about an eighth belongs to the top ten. Study results and caveats: Between tumor regions, pairs overlapped more than tumor-adjacent and tumor-blood pairs did.

V lost 8 bases and J 0 bases, leaving 11 bases between the germline ends. Germline assignment: CDR1 MNHNS and CDR2 SASEGT. This CDR3 has 13 amino acids. Co-extraction of both nucleic acids (RNA and DNA) used about 18-34 mg of unsorted bulk tissue. There were five separate regions sampled from each tumor. As concerns this clonotype: Its specificity is not known.

The sequence was obtained from an older woman with primary liver carcinoma and hepatitis B virus infection. Sequencing was performed on liver tumor tissue from sampling region 4. As for subset: tumor region T4, right-lateral pole. The V and J genes are TRBV6-1 and TRBJ2-7; no definite D call. For the CDR3, the DNA is TGTGCCAGCTGCGACGGAAGCTCCTACGAGCAGTACTTC. Protein sequence: CASCDGSSYEQYF.